A selection of T cell receptor beta chains follows, all from one sample in a study of CD8 T cells in ankylosing spondylitis. TCRdb reanalysed the 5' RACE reads using MiXCR and keeps one entry per CDR3 protein. The repertoire consists of around 770,000 distinct CDR3 sequences, with 10% to 15% occurring once and the leading ten covering 0.51%. Sequencing was carried out using blood, either unsorted or a sorted T cell fraction (not recorded which). Every receptor here comes from a male donor with ankylosing spondylitis. Each CDR3 is given with its conserved first and last residue. The order of the fields is clone size, J gene, D gene, V gene, CDR3 DNA, CDR3 protein. A D gene is named only where the DNA matches it firmly. Clone size is not always given. Where it is, it says once, few, many or a class for expanded clones.

>few|TRBJ2-3|TRBD1|TRBV20-1
TGCAGTGCGAGGGGACAGGGGAACCGTCGGAATACGCAGTATTTT
CSARGQGNRRNTQYF
>few|TRBJ1-2|.|TRBV6-1
TGTGCCAGCAGCCTCGATCGGCATCGGGGATACTATGGCTACACCTTC
CASSLDRHRGYYGYTF
>.|TRBJ2-6|.|TRBV28
TGTGCCAGCAAGTCGCGAACTGGGGCCAACGTCCTGACTTTC
CASKSRTGANVLTF
>.|TRBJ1-5|.|TRBV20-1
TGCAGTGCTAGCCCCGGCAGGGGAGGACAGCCCCAGCATTTT
CSASPGRGGQPQHF
>many|TRBJ2-3|.|TRBV20-1
TGCAGTGCTAGAGCGGCAGCTAGCACAGATACGCAGTATTTT
CSARAAASTDTQYF
>many|TRBJ2-3|.|TRBV5-1
TGCGCCAGCAGCGACCTAGGCTCCGATACGCAGTATTTT
CASSDLGSDTQYF
>.|TRBJ2-3|.|TRBV4-3
TGCGCCAGCAGCCTACGGGATCCCACAGATACGCAGTATTTT
CASSLRDPTDTQYF
>.|TRBJ2-1|TRBD2|TRBV4-1
TGCGCCAGCAGCCAAGTACCCGGGACTAGCGGGAGGGCCTACAATGAGCAGTTCTTC
CASSQVPGTSGRAYNEQFF
>.|TRBJ1-3|.|TRBV7-2
TGTGCCAGCAGCTTAGGGATCGGGACCTCTGGAAACACCATATATTTT
CASSLGIGTSGNTIYF
>.|TRBJ1-2|.|TRBV7-2
TGTGCCAGCAGCCCTAAACCCGGAGGCTACACCTTC
CASSPKPGGYTF
>few|TRBJ2-1|.|TRBV5-1
TGCGCCAGCAGCTTGGTTCCTGGGAAAAATGAGCAGTTCTTC
CASSLVPGKNEQFF
>many|TRBJ2-1|TRBD2|TRBV29-1
TGCAGCGTTGGGTGGGGGGGTTACTCCTACAATGAGCAGTTCTTC
CSVGWGGYSYNEQFF
>few|TRBJ2-7|TRBD2|TRBV5-1
TGCGCCAGCAGCTTGGAGGTAGCGGGAGGCGAGCAGTACTTC
CASSLEVAGGEQYF
>.|TRBJ1-1|TRBD1|TRBV7-3
TGTGCCAGCAGCTCAACAGGGGCATTCACTGAAGCTTTCTTT
CASSSTGAFTEAFF
>many|TRBJ2-7|.|TRBV7-9
TGTGCCAGCAGCTTATGGCGCGGGGAGAACCCCGAGCAGTACTTC
CASSLWRGENPEQYF
>.|TRBJ2-1|.|TRBV20-1
TGCAGTGCTAGAGTCGGGGACCGCCCATCCTACAATGAGCAGTTCTTC
CSARVGDRPSYNEQFF
>many|TRBJ2-1|.|TRBV20-1
TGCAGTGCTATCTTCCCGGGAGCCCATGAGCAGTTCTTC
CSAIFPGAHEQFF